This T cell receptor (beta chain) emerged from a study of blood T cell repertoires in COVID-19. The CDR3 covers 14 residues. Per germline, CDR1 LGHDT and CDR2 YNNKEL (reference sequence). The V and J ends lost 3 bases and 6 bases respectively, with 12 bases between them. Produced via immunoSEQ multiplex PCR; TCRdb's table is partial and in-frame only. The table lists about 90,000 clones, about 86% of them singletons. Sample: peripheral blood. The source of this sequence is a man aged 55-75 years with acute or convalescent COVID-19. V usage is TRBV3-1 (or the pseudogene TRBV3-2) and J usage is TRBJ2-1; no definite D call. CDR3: CASSQARLSNEQFF. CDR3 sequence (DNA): TGTGCCAGCAGCCAGGCCAGGCTCAGCAATGAGCAGTTCTTC.